This T cell receptor beta chain was profiled in a study of blood T cell repertoires in COVID-19. Method: immunoSEQ multiplex PCR; TCRdb's copy keeps in-frame clones and lacks some. The sample holds about 180,000 clones, about 80% seen once. The CDR3 extends over 13 amino acids. Germline V gene sequence: CDR1 SGHNT, CDR2 YYREEE (reference sequence). V lost 2 bases, J lost 8 bases, and 5 bases stayed unmatched. The chain couples TRBV5-4 to TRBJ1-2; TRBD1 aligns across 8 bases. Sequenced material: peripheral blood. This receptor was obtained from a human donor in a cohort sampled during active COVID-19. The CDR3 DNA follows: TGTGCCAGCAGCTTCCAGGGGGCGCCCGGCTACACCTTC. As protein: CASSFQGAPGYTF.